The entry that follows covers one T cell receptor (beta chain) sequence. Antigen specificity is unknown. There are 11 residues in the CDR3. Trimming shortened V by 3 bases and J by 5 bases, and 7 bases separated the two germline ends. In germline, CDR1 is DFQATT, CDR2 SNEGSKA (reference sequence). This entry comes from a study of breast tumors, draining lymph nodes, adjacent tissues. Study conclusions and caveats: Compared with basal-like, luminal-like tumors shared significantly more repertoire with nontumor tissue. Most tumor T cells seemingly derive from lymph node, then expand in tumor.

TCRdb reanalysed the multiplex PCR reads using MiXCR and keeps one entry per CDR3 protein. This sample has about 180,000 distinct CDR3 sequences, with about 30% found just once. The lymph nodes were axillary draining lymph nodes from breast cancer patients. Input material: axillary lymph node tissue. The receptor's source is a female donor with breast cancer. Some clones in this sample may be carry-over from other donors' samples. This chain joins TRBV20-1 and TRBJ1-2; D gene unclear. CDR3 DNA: TGCAGTGCTAGGGGTATGTATGGCTACACCTTC. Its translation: CSARGMYGYTF.